This T cell receptor beta chain was sequenced in a study of blood T cells in healthy people across ages (dated by TCRdb to 2013 to 2016). Background on the whole study: In model experiments, roughly one uniquely barcoded TCR beta cDNA molecule per two T cells was captured by template switching. The study analyzed two additional independent replicas of 1 million unique cDNA reads from the same blood draw for two donors, one aged 18 to 30 and one aged 80 or older. Age-related changes in TCR beta repertoire diversity were measured in the study by deep sequencing normalized with unique cDNA molecular identifiers. The donors were divided into four age groups: young (average around 17 years), middle-aged (about 40), aged (approximately 62) and long-lived (approximately 74). To avoid experimental bias, donors of different ages were distributed randomly across sequencing lanes.

CDR1 and CDR2, per the germline V gene (reference sequence), are SEHNR and FQNEAQ. There are 19 amino acids in the CDR3, from cysteine to phenylalanine inclusive. Of the read, only the CDR3 DNA is kept; its 57 bases are in frame from base 1. V and J lose 2 bases and 2 bases, and a span of 21 bases separates them. Study-level results and caveats: The long-lived group showed more naive CD4+ T cells, fewer expanded clones and increased TCR diversity than the aged group, suggesting age selection. Donor CMV infection status was unknown, potentially confounding age-related changes in expanded clonotypes. Bulk unsorted PBMC profiling prevented conclusive comparison of naive and antigen-experienced compartments. As age increased, observed TCR beta diversity per million T cells dropped in a roughly linear way, and a significant reduction was already evident by age approximately 40. A strong correlation was found between observed TCR beta diversity and the percentage of naive T cells measured by flow cytometry. Estimates of total diversity based on one million sequenced T cells were regarded as lower bounds and as underestimates.

As to this clonotype: The antigen it recognizes is unknown. Base-call qualities are not available, and no considerably larger clone is one nucleotide away.

The library was made by 5' RACE. The second PCR ran for about 6 to 11 cycles and used a J-beta primer mix along with a sample-barcoded 5' primer. A template-switch 5' adaptor carrying 12 random nucleotides introduced a unique molecular identifier onto each TCR beta cDNA molecule. Each sample yielded at least 2.5 million CDR3-containing paired-end reads. All of the RNA was converted into first-strand cDNA using the Mint cDNA synthesis kit, with a TRBC-specific oligonucleotide serving as the primer. After uracil-DNA glycosylase treatment, a first 18-cycle PCR used universal primers M1SS and BC2_uni_R on all cDNA. Per the source publication's procedure: For normalization, 1 million high-quality reads were randomly selected from each sample, with every read carrying a distinct molecular identifier. Reads with shared molecular identifiers were discarded instead of being binned into consensus sequences. MiTCR, run with a Q25 quality threshold and the strictest error-elimination algorithm, handled CDR3 identification, clonotype clustering and error correction. Lower-bound total TCR beta diversity was estimated with a nonparametric unseen species model using Euler transformation. The public reads were run again by TCRdb, first through fastp at Q25 and then through MiXCR, and only productive beta chains were kept. Every CDR3 protein is listed once, alongside the most common genes and DNA of its rows. The V and J calls were not made by the authors but by TCRdb's processing. The sample data list fewer than 2 million distinct CDR3 sequences, and about 39% of these were observed just once. More than 20% of the sample lies in the top ten.

Systemically healthy Caucasian individuals from Russia, approximately 39 in total and aged about 6 to 100 years, were included as donors. Each donor gave about 9.8 milliliters of peripheral blood, drawn into EDTA-treated Vacutainer tubes. Ficoll-Paque density-gradient centrifugation was used to isolate PBMCs, with at least 7 million per sample. Trizol reagent was used to extract total RNA from the PBMCs, yielding at least 6 micrograms per sample. The percentages of naive CD45RAhigh/CD27high T cells were determined by flow cytometry on a PBMC aliquot from every donor. This clonotype originated in a human donor in good health. The chain couples TRBV7-9 to TRBJ1-4, with no D gene named confidently. Sequencing was carried out using blood. CDR3 protein: CASSLYRFAAANTNEKLFF. The DNA reads TGTGCCAGCAGCTTATACCGTTTCGCTGCAGCGAATACTAATGAAAAACTGTTTTTT. The CDR3, completed at both ends by the reference TRBV7-9 and TRBJ1-4 genes, gives the full variable domain DTGVSQNPRHKITKRGQNVTFRCDPISEHNRLYWYRQTLGQGPEFLTYFQNEAQLEKSRLLSDRFSAERPKGSFSTLEIQRTEQGDSAMYLCASSLYRFAAANTNEKLFFGSGTQLSVL.